Listed below are T cell receptor beta chains from one sample, sequenced in a study of metastatic and nonmetastatic thyroid tumors. TCRdb redid the clone calls on the PCR reads using MiXCR. This sample carries 3,000 to 4,000 clones, roughly a third of them seen once, and the ten largest clones take 13% to 15%. The specimen sequenced was adjacent normal tissue. The origin of the receptors is a male donor with papillary thyroid cancer or a benign thyroid nodule (not recorded which). Some clones in this sample may be carry-over from other donors' samples. CDR3s include the opening cysteine and the closing phenylalanine or tryptophan. The D gene is left open where the match is weak. Clone size is shown for a subset of rows, as once, few, many or a class of expanded clone.

v_gene	d_gene	j_gene	abundance	CDR3aa	CDR3nt
TRBV6-2/TRBV6-3	NA	TRBJ1-2	NA	CASSYSFLYGYTF	TGTGCCAGCAGTTACTCGTTTCTCTATGGCTACACCTTC
TRBV19	NA	TRBJ1-1	NA	CASSRRWEAFF	TGTGCCAGTAGTCGCCGTTGGGAAGCTTTCTTT
TRBV6-2/TRBV6-3	NA	TRBJ2-5	NA	CASSQAGAEENTQYF	TGTGCCAGCAGTCAGGCCGGGGCAGAAGAGAACACCCAGTACTTC
TRBV20-1	TRBD2	TRBJ2-7	NA	CSAGTASGMVEQYF	TGTAGTGCTGGAACGGCTAGCGGGATGGTGGAGCAGTACTTC
TRBV20-1	TRBD1	TRBJ1-2	NA	CSATLTGAVYGYTF	TGCAGTGCTACCCTGACAGGGGCGGTTTATGGCTACACCTTC
TRBV12-3/TRBV12-4	NA	TRBJ2-1	few	CASSFAQGDNEQFF	TGTGCCAGCAGTTTCGCACAGGGCGACAATGAGCAGTTCTTC
TRBV6-6	NA	TRBJ1-2	few	CASSYSGPNYGYTF	TGTGCCAGCAGTTACTCGGGACCGAATTATGGCTACACCTTC
TRBV6-2/TRBV6-3	TRBD2	TRBJ2-1	NA	CASSYSAGGAYNEQFF	TGTGCCAGCAGTTACTCAGCGGGAGGCGCCTACAATGAGCAGTTCTTC
TRBV6-1	TRBD2	TRBJ2-7	few	CASSEEVWSGGYYEQYF	TGTGCCAGCAGTGAAGAGGTCTGGAGCGGGGGCTACTACGAGCAGTACTTC
TRBV4-1	TRBD2	TRBJ2-1	medium-sized	CASSRAGERNEQFF	TGCGCCAGCAGCCGGGCGGGAGAACGCAATGAGCAGTTCTTC
TRBV28	TRBD1	TRBJ1-2	few	CASRSTGEYGYTF	TGTGCCAGCAGATCTACAGGGGAGTATGGCTACACCTTC
TRBV6-1	TRBD1	TRBJ2-5	NA	CASTRSGTGTSETQYF	TGTGCCAGCACTCGATCCGGGACAGGGACGAGTGAGACCCAGTACTTC
TRBV19	TRBD1	TRBJ1-2	few	CASSPQGADGGGYTF	TGTGCCAGTAGTCCCCAGGGGGCTGATGGTGGGGGCTACACCTTC
TRBV6-1	TRBD2	TRBJ2-7	few	CASSEEVLAAYEQYF	TGTGCCAGCAGTGAAGAGGTACTAGCGGCCTACGAGCAGTACTTC
TRBV11-3	TRBD1	TRBJ2-7	NA	CASSLEGTEGYEQYF	TGTGCCAGCAGCTTAGAAGGGACAGAGGGCTACGAGCAGTACTTC
TRBV2	TRBD1	TRBJ1-1	NA	CASSPGTGGVNTEAFF	TGTGCCAGCAGTCCCGGGACAGGGGGCGTGAACACTGAAGCTTTCTTT
TRBV9	TRBD1	TRBJ1-1	few	CASSGDRAEAFF	TGTGCCAGCAGCGGAGACAGGGCTGAAGCTTTCTTT
TRBV6-2/TRBV6-3	TRBD1	TRBJ1-2	few	CASSYLGQGANYGYTF	TGTGCCAGCAGTTACTTAGGACAGGGGGCTAACTATGGCTACACCTTC
TRBV27	TRBD1	TRBJ1-2	NA	CASSSTAQGEFWYGYTF	TGTGCCAGCAGTTCGACCGCACAGGGGGAATTTTGGTATGGCTACACCTTC
TRBV20-1	NA	TRBJ2-7	NA	CSALDWYEQYF	TGCAGTGCCTTAGACTGGTACGAGCAGTACTTC
TRBV20-1	NA	TRBJ2-7	NA	CSASSLADESEQYF	TGCAGTGCTAGCAGCTTGGCGGATGAGAGCGAGCAGTACTTC
TRBV28	TRBD2	TRBJ2-7	few	CASRSLAGSEQYF	TGTGCCAGCAGGTCTCTAGCGGGATCTGAGCAGTACTTC
TRBV27	NA	TRBJ2-7	NA	CASSLRRAVDEQYF	TGTGCCAGCAGTTTGCGAAGGGCTGTCGACGAGCAGTACTTC
TRBV6-2/TRBV6-3	TRBD1	TRBJ1-1	few	CASSHPSDRARNTEAFF	TGTGCCAGCAGTCACCCCTCGGACAGGGCTAGGAACACTGAAGCTTTCTTT
TRBV10-3	TRBD1	TRBJ1-2	NA	CAISGSPTGGFGYTF	TGTGCCATCAGTGGCTCCCCCACAGGGGGTTTTGGCTACACCTTC
TRBV6-1	NA	TRBJ1-3	NA	CASPSGNTIYF	TGTGCCAGCCCCTCTGGAAACACCATATATTTT
TRBV27	NA	TRBJ1-6	few	CASSLLTYGAGNSPLHF	TGTGCCAGCAGTTTACTCACCTACGGGGCGGGGAATTCACCCCTCCACTTT
TRBV19	NA	TRBJ2-7	NA	CASSIGAGREQYF	TGTGCCAGTAGTATTGGAGCCGGGCGCGAGCAGTACTTC
TRBV9	NA	TRBJ1-2	large	CASSAVINYGYTF	TGTGCCAGCAGCGCCGTGATCAACTATGGCTACACCTTC
TRBV6-1	TRBD2	TRBJ2-6	NA	CASSPGGRAGANVLTF	TGTGCCAGCAGTCCGGGTGGGAGGGCTGGGGCCAACGTCCTGACTTTC
TRBV20-1	NA	TRBJ1-1	NA	CSARFQANTEAFF	TGCAGTGCTAGATTTCAGGCGAACACTGAAGCTTTCTTT
TRBV2	NA	TRBJ1-4	few	CASSGGTRRNEKLFF	TGTGCCAGCAGTGGGGGGACAAGGCGGAATGAAAAACTGTTTTTT
TRBV6-1	NA	TRBJ1-5	NA	CASSVQEYQPQHF	TGTGCCAGCAGTGTACAGGAATATCAGCCCCAGCATTTT
TRBV6-5	NA	TRBJ1-2	few	CASSYGSTSFNYGYTF	TGTGCCAGCAGTTACGGCTCTACAAGTTTTAACTATGGCTACACCTTC
TRBV7-9	NA	TRBJ1-2	NA	CALEPRVANYGYTF	TGTGCCCTGGAGCCCAGGGTCGCTAACTATGGCTACACCTTC
TRBV6-1	NA	TRBJ1-2	few	CASSEEWGHGYTF	TGTGCCAGCAGTGAAGAGTGGGGGCACGGCTACACCTTC
TRBV12-3/TRBV12-4	TRBD1	TRBJ2-7	few	CASSYRGREYEQYF	TGTGCCAGCAGTTACAGGGGACGGGAATACGAGCAGTACTTC
TRBV6-1	NA	TRBJ1-1	few	CASSPPWVSRSEAFF	TGTGCCAGCAGCCCACCTTGGGTCTCTCGTTCTGAAGCTTTCTTT
TRBV2	NA	TRBJ1-5	NA	CASSSRRYSNQPQHF	TGTGCCAGCAGCTCCCGGCGATATAGCAATCAGCCCCAGCATTTT
TRBV29-1	TRBD2	TRBJ2-1	medium-sized	CSVGLLAASYNEQFF	TGCAGCGTCGGTTTACTAGCGGCCTCCTACAATGAGCAGTTCTTC
TRBV5-1	NA	TRBJ2-1	NA	CASSLGDSYYNEQFF	TGCGCCAGCAGCTTGGGGGACTCCTACTACAATGAGCAGTTCTTC